These T cell receptor beta chains were read from a single sample in a study of blood T cell repertoires in COVID-19. TCRdb's table, derived via immunoSEQ multiplex PCR, lists solely in-frame clones and lacks some. This sample has 240,000 or so clones, with 86% found just once. The sequenced sample was peripheral blood. The origin of the receptors is a man at least 80 years old with acute or convalescent COVID-19. The CDR3 runs from the conserved cysteine through the conserved F or W. Each record gives: CDR3 DNA, CDR3 protein, J gene, clone size, V gene, D gene, CDR3 length. The D gene is left open where the match is weak. Clone size is given for some rows only: seen once, a few or many times, or a class if the clone is expanded.

CDR3nt: TGTGCCAGCTCACCATGGGGACTAGTAACTGAGCAGTTCTTC
CDR3aa: CASSPWGLVTEQFF
j_gene: TRBJ2-1
abundance: .
v_gene: TRBV18
d_gene: TRBD2
len: 14

CDR3nt: TGTGCCAGCAGTTTAGAAGGACAGGGGGCTCGGAATCAGCCCCAGCATTTT
CDR3aa: CASSLEGQGARNQPQHF
j_gene: TRBJ1-5
abundance: .
v_gene: TRBV28
d_gene: TRBD1
len: 17

CDR3nt: TGTGCCAGCAGCTTGCTTGCAGATACGCAGTATTTT
CDR3aa: CASSLLADTQYF
j_gene: TRBJ2-3
abundance: once
v_gene: TRBV5-6
d_gene: .
len: 12

CDR3nt: TGTGCCAGCAGGGGGACAGTTTTTGACGAGCAGTACTTC
CDR3aa: CASRGTVFDEQYF
j_gene: TRBJ2-7
abundance: few
v_gene: TRBV27
d_gene: TRBD1
len: 13

CDR3nt: TGTGCCAGTATCGGAGGGCATGCAGGGGGCAGTGAAAAACTGTTTTTT
CDR3aa: CASIGGHAGGSEKLFF
j_gene: TRBJ1-4
abundance: .
v_gene: TRBV19
d_gene: TRBD1
len: 16

CDR3nt: TGTGCCAGCAGCCTAGACAGGAACTATGGCTACACCTTC
CDR3aa: CASSLDRNYGYTF
j_gene: TRBJ1-2
abundance: .
v_gene: TRBV3-1/TRBV3-2
d_gene: .
len: 13

CDR3nt: TGTGCCAGCCGGGGACAGGTGGCCTACAATGAGCAGTTCTTC
CDR3aa: CASRGQVAYNEQFF
j_gene: TRBJ2-1
abundance: .
v_gene: TRBV6-5
d_gene: TRBD1
len: 14

CDR3nt: TGCGCCAGCAGCTTCGGCGGATCCCAAGAAAAACTGTTTTTT
CDR3aa: CASSFGGSQEKLFF
j_gene: TRBJ1-4
abundance: .
v_gene: TRBV5-1
d_gene: .
len: 14

CDR3nt: TGCAGCGTTGAGGGACAGCTTAGGGCTGAAGCTTTCTTT
CDR3aa: CSVEGQLRAEAFF
j_gene: TRBJ1-1
abundance: .
v_gene: TRBV29-1
d_gene: TRBD1
len: 13

CDR3nt: TGTGCCACCAGCGGTCGACAGGGATCTAATGAAAAACTGTTTTTT
CDR3aa: CATSGRQGSNEKLFF
j_gene: TRBJ1-4
abundance: .
v_gene: TRBV15
d_gene: TRBD1
len: 15

CDR3nt: TGCGCCAGCAGCCACCGCAAGACAGGGGGCGCCTGGCAGCCCCAGCATTTT
CDR3aa: CASSHRKTGGAWQPQHF
j_gene: TRBJ1-5
abundance: .
v_gene: TRBV10-2
d_gene: TRBD1
len: 17

CDR3nt: TGTGCCAGCAGTTATGGGGCGACCACTGAAGCTTTCTTT
CDR3aa: CASSYGATTEAFF
j_gene: TRBJ1-1
abundance: .
v_gene: TRBV6-6
d_gene: .
len: 13

CDR3nt: TGTGCCAGCACGTCGTTTATGTCAGGGGCTGGGGCCAACGTCCTGACTTTC
CDR3aa: CASTSFMSGAGANVLTF
j_gene: TRBJ2-6
abundance: .
v_gene: TRBV5-4
d_gene: .
len: 17

CDR3nt: TGCGCCAGCAGCGCGGGACAGGGGGCGACCGGGGAGCTGTTTTTT
CDR3aa: CASSAGQGATGELFF
j_gene: TRBJ2-2
abundance: few
v_gene: TRBV5-1
d_gene: TRBD1
len: 15

CDR3nt: TGTGCCAGCAGCGTAGAGGGTAGCGTCAATGAGCAGTTCTTC
CDR3aa: CASSVEGSVNEQFF
j_gene: TRBJ2-1
abundance: .
v_gene: TRBV9
d_gene: .
len: 14

CDR3nt: TGTGCCAGCAGTGGCCACGGTGGGGGGTATAGCAATCAGCCCCAGCATTTT
CDR3aa: CASSGHGGGYSNQPQHF
j_gene: TRBJ1-5
abundance: .
v_gene: TRBV6-1
d_gene: .
len: 17

CDR3nt: TGTGCCAGCAGGGGGACAGGGGGCTCCTACGAGCAGTACTTC
CDR3aa: CASRGTGGSYEQYF
j_gene: TRBJ2-7
abundance: once
v_gene: TRBV6-5
d_gene: TRBD1
len: 14

CDR3nt: TGCGCCAGCAGTGAGTCGATCCACAGGGCGGATTCACCCCTCCACTTT
CDR3aa: CASSESIHRADSPLHF
j_gene: TRBJ1-6
abundance: .
v_gene: TRBV10-2
d_gene: .
len: 16

CDR3nt: TGCGCCAGCAGTACGAGTGGGGGCAACACTGAAGCTTTCTTT
CDR3aa: CASSTSGGNTEAFF
j_gene: TRBJ1-1
abundance: .
v_gene: TRBV5-1
d_gene: .
len: 14

CDR3nt: TGTGCCAGCACCAGCGCTGCCATGCCGACTGAAGCTTTCTTT
CDR3aa: CASTSAAMPTEAFF
j_gene: TRBJ1-1
abundance: .
v_gene: TRBV5-5
d_gene: .
len: 14

CDR3nt: TGTGCCAGCAGTTACGGGAGCGGGGCGCTGAGCTCCTACGAGCAGTACTTC
CDR3aa: CASSYGSGALSSYEQYF
j_gene: TRBJ2-7
abundance: .
v_gene: TRBV6-2/TRBV6-3
d_gene: TRBD2
len: 17

CDR3nt: TGTGCCAGCAGCGAGCGGACAGGACTGACACCCCTCCACTTT
CDR3aa: CASSERTGLTPLHF
j_gene: TRBJ1-6
abundance: few
v_gene: TRBV9
d_gene: TRBD1
len: 14

CDR3nt: TGTGCCAGCAGCCGGGCGGGGGAGACCCAGTACTTC
CDR3aa: CASSRAGETQYF
j_gene: TRBJ2-5
abundance: once
v_gene: TRBV3-1/TRBV3-2
d_gene: .
len: 12

CDR3nt: TGTGCCAGCAGCCCTCTCGGGGGGAACACTGAAGCTTTCTTT
CDR3aa: CASSPLGGNTEAFF
j_gene: TRBJ1-1
abundance: .
v_gene: TRBV3-1/TRBV3-2
d_gene: .
len: 14

CDR3nt: TGTGCCAGCAGCCCCCTCCGGGAAATAGGAAATGAGCAGTTCTTC
CDR3aa: CASSPLREIGNEQFF
j_gene: TRBJ2-1
abundance: .
v_gene: TRBV11-2
d_gene: .
len: 15

CDR3nt: TGTGCCAGCAGCCTCAGCGTCGGGAGGGGAACCGGGGAGCTGTTTTTT
CDR3aa: CASSLSVGRGTGELFF
j_gene: TRBJ2-2
abundance: .
v_gene: TRBV9
d_gene: TRBD2
len: 16

CDR3nt: TGTGCCAGCAGGGGCGGGACCTGGGGAGTCTACGAGCAGTACTTC
CDR3aa: CASRGGTWGVYEQYF
j_gene: TRBJ2-7
abundance: .
v_gene: TRBV28
d_gene: .
len: 15

CDR3nt: TGTGCCAGCAGCCCTCCGGACAGCCAAGAGACCCAGTACTTC
CDR3aa: CASSPPDSQETQYF
j_gene: TRBJ2-5
abundance: .
v_gene: TRBV11-2
d_gene: .
len: 14

CDR3nt: TGTGCCAGCAGTTCTTACCTGGGGCGTCAGCCCCAGCATTTT
CDR3aa: CASSSYLGRQPQHF
j_gene: TRBJ1-5
abundance: .
v_gene: TRBV28
d_gene: .
len: 14

CDR3nt: TGTGCCAGTAGTCCGCCGGGACAGATCAATTCACCCCTCCACTTT
CDR3aa: CASSPPGQINSPLHF
j_gene: TRBJ1-6
abundance: .
v_gene: TRBV19
d_gene: TRBD1
len: 15

CDR3nt: TGTGCCAGCAGTGAGACTAGCGGGAGAGCACCCGGGGAGCTGTTTTTT
CDR3aa: CASSETSGRAPGELFF
j_gene: TRBJ2-2
abundance: .
v_gene: TRBV2
d_gene: TRBD2
len: 16

CDR3nt: TGTGCCAGCAGCCCGGGTGGAGCGGGAGGGTCCGATACGCAGTATTTT
CDR3aa: CASSPGGAGGSDTQYF
j_gene: TRBJ2-3
abundance: once
v_gene: TRBV4-2
d_gene: TRBD2
len: 16

CDR3nt: TGTGCCAGCAGTCTCAAGACAGGGACCGAGCAGTACTTC
CDR3aa: CASSLKTGTEQYF
j_gene: TRBJ2-7
abundance: few
v_gene: TRBV2
d_gene: TRBD1
len: 13

CDR3nt: TGTGCCAGCAGTGAAGGTGACAGCAGATCACCCCTCCACTTT
CDR3aa: CASSEGDSRSPLHF
j_gene: TRBJ1-6
abundance: .
v_gene: TRBV6-1
d_gene: .
len: 14

CDR3nt: TGCGCCAGCAGCCCCCACCCCGGGACAGGGGCCCACACCTTC
CDR3aa: CASSPHPGTGAHTF
j_gene: TRBJ1-2
abundance: .
v_gene: TRBV5-1
d_gene: TRBD1
len: 14

CDR3nt: TGTGCCAGCAGGCCGCGCGGGACAGCCTACTACGAGCAGTACTTC
CDR3aa: CASRPRGTAYYEQYF
j_gene: TRBJ2-7
abundance: once
v_gene: TRBV27
d_gene: .
len: 15

CDR3nt: TGCGCCAGCAGCCCCACGACCGGCCAGGGCGGTTCCTACGAGCAGTACTTC
CDR3aa: CASSPTTGQGGSYEQYF
j_gene: TRBJ2-7
abundance: .
v_gene: TRBV5-1
d_gene: .
len: 17

CDR3nt: TGCGCCAGCAGCTTGAACGGGGGGAATGAAAAACTGTTTTTT
CDR3aa: CASSLNGGNEKLFF
j_gene: TRBJ1-4
abundance: few
v_gene: TRBV5-1
d_gene: .
len: 14

CDR3nt: TGTGCCAGCAGTCGACAGGGGGTCGGTACCGGGGAGCTGTTTTTT
CDR3aa: CASSRQGVGTGELFF
j_gene: TRBJ2-2
abundance: .
v_gene: TRBV6-5
d_gene: TRBD1
len: 15

CDR3nt: TGTGCCAGCAGTTTCGCGGGGGATGAGCAGTTCTTC
CDR3aa: CASSFAGDEQFF
j_gene: TRBJ2-1
abundance: .
v_gene: TRBV12-3/TRBV12-4
d_gene: TRBD2
len: 12

CDR3nt: TGTGCCAGCAGCTTCGGACAGGGCAACACAGATACGCAGTATTTT
CDR3aa: CASSFGQGNTDTQYF
j_gene: TRBJ2-3
abundance: many
v_gene: TRBV7-9
d_gene: TRBD1
len: 15

CDR3nt: TGTGCCAGCAGCGAGCTTCGACCGGGACAGAACGCGAACACCGGGGAGCTGTTTTTT
CDR3aa: CASSELRPGQNANTGELFF
j_gene: TRBJ2-2
abundance: .
v_gene: TRBV28
d_gene: TRBD1
len: 19

CDR3nt: TGTGCCAGCAGCCAAGCTCAGGGGGCAATATATGAGCAGTTCTTC
CDR3aa: CASSQAQGAIYEQFF
j_gene: TRBJ2-1
abundance: .
v_gene: TRBV14
d_gene: TRBD1
len: 15

CDR3nt: TGTGCCAGCAGTCCACTGAGCTCTGGAAACACCATATATTTT
CDR3aa: CASSPLSSGNTIYF
j_gene: TRBJ1-3
abundance: .
v_gene: TRBV27
d_gene: .
len: 14

CDR3nt: TGTGCCAGCTCACCACGATCGGCTCAGGCAACTAATGAAAAACTGTTTTTT
CDR3aa: CASSPRSAQATNEKLFF
j_gene: TRBJ1-4
abundance: few
v_gene: TRBV18
d_gene: .
len: 17

CDR3nt: TGTGCCACCAGCAATCGACAGGGGACGGGGGACACCATATATTTT
CDR3aa: CATSNRQGTGDTIYF
j_gene: TRBJ1-3
abundance: .
v_gene: TRBV15
d_gene: TRBD1
len: 15

CDR3nt: TGTGCCAGCAAAGCCTCGCCCCCAAATGAGCAGTTCTTC
CDR3aa: CASKASPPNEQFF
j_gene: TRBJ2-1
abundance: .
v_gene: TRBV28
d_gene: .
len: 13